What follows are 2 T cell receptor beta chains derived from one specimen sequenced in a study of cytomegalovirus exposure and HLA in healthy donors. PCR involved 60 Vbeta and 13 Jbeta primers. Generated by immunoSEQ multiplex PCR, the TCRdb table keeps only in-frame clones and is missing some. The sample yields roughly 150,000 clones, 85% seen once. Sequencing was carried out using PBMCs. These receptors came from a boy aged 2 to 10 in good health and CMV-seronegative.

The V and J genes are TRBV14 and TRBJ2-3; TRBD1 matches at 7 bases. V dropped 4 bases and J dropped 0; count of bases not matched to a gene: 16. This CDR3 contains 19 residues. CDR1 and CDR2 from the germline V gene are SGHDN and FVKESK. CDR3 sequence (DNA): TGTGCCAGCAGCCCTGGGACAGCCCAGACAAAGACTAGCACAGATACGCAGTATTTT. Amino acids: CASSPGTAQTKTSTDTQYF.

The chain couples TRBV5-1 to TRBJ2-1, with 8 nucleotides matching TRBD2. Germline V gene data show CDR1 as SGHRS and CDR2 as YFSETQ. The CDR3 is 18 amino acids. Trimming took 0 bases from V and 0 from J; bases not matched to a gene: 8. The CDR3 region is CASSLERSGTSSYNEQFF. The DNA of the CDR3 is TGCGCCAGCAGCTTGGAACGCTCCGGGACTAGCTCCTACAATGAGCAGTTCTTC.